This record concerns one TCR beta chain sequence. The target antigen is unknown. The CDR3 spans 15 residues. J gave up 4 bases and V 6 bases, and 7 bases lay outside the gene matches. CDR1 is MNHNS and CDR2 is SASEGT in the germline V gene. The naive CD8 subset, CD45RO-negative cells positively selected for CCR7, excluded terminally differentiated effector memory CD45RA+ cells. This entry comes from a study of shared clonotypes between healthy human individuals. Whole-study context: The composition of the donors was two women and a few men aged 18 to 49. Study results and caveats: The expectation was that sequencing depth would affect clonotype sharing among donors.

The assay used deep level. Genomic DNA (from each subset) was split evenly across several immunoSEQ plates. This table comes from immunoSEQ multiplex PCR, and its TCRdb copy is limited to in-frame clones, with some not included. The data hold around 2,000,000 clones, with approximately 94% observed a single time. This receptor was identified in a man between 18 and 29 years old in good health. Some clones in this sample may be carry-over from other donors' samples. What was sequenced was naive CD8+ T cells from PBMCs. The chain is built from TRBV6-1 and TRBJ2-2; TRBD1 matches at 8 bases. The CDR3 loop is CASSQDRVATGELFF. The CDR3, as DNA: TGTGCCAGCAGCCAGGACAGGGTTGCCACCGGGGAGCTGTTTTTT.